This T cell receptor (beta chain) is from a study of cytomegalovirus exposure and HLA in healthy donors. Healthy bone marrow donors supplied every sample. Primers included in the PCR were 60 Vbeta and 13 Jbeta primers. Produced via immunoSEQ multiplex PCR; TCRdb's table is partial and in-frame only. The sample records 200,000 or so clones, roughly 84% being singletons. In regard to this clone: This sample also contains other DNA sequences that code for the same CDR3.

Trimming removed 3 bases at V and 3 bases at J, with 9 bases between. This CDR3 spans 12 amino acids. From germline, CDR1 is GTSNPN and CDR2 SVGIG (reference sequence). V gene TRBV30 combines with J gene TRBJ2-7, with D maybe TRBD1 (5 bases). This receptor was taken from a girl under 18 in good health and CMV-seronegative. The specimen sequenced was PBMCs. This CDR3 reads CAWSPQGYEQYF. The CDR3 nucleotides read TGTGCCTGGAGCCCTCAGGGCTACGAGCAGTACTTC.